Shown below are 17 T cell receptor beta chains from a single sample sequenced in a study of response to subunit inactivated influenza vaccine. A single record per CDR3 protein comes from TCRdb applying MiXCR to the RT-PCR reads. The top ten hold around a tenth of the sample, which has approximately 680,000 distinct CDR3 sequences, 15% to 19% seen once. The sequenced sample was PBMCs from blood, obtained 12 days after vaccination. The receptors here all came from a man aged 45-65 years who received an inactivated influenza vaccine.

This clonotype was counted between two and nine times. This chain joins TRBV4-3 and TRBJ2-1; 8 positions agree with TRBD2. After removal of 1 base from V and 1 base from J, the junction contained 6 bases not matched to a gene. The germline CDR1 and CDR2 sequences are LGHNA and YSLEER. CDR3 length: 17 residues. For the CDR3, the DNA is TGCGCCAGCAGCCAAGGCATAGCGGGGACATCCTACAATGAGCAGTTCTTC. Translating it yields CASSQGIAGTSYNEQFF.

The sample holds a few counts of this clonotype. This chain joins TRBV24-1 and TRBJ2-3; no reliable D call. Trimming took off 0 bases at V and 1 base at J, with 7 bases between the two ends. This CDR3 has 15 amino acids. In germline, CDR1 is KGHDR, CDR2 SFDVKD. The DNA of the CDR3 is TGTGCCACCAGTGATTTGTACAGTGGCACAGATACGCAGTATTTT. This translates into CATSDLYSGTDTQYF.

The rearrangement joins TRBV7-2 to TRBJ2-5; either TRBD1 or TRBD2 may supply D (5 bases each). V shed 5 bases and J shed 5 bases, with 21 bases lying between them. Germline values: CDR1 SGHTA, CDR2 FQGNSA. The CDR3 spans 16 residues. The CDR3 spells CASSVGLTGGRETQYF. The CDR3 coding sequence is TGTGCCAGCAGCGTAGGGCTGACTGGGGGTCGGGAGACCCAGTACTTC.

The genes are TRBV4-2 and TRBJ2-2; D gene ambiguous. The CDR3 has 17 residues. V was trimmed by 4 bases and J by 0 bases, leaving 15 bases between them. The germline CDR1 and CDR2 sequences are LGHNA and YNFKEQ. The CDR3 nucleotides read TGTGCCAGCAGCCGCCAAAGTCCGGTTACGAACACCGGGGAGCTGTTTTTT. Protein product: CASSRQSPVTNTGELFF.

The V call is TRBV5-1, the J call TRBJ2-5; 11 bases are a match to TRBD2. The germline V gene has CDR1 SGHRS and CDR2 YFSETQ. The CDR3 covers 15 residues. The trim removed 3 bases at V and 3 bases at J, leaving 4 bases unmatched. The CDR3 DNA reads as TGCGCCAGCAGCTCGACTAGCGGGACAAAAGAGACCCAGTACTTC. Translation gives CASSSTSGTKETQYF. The variable domain in full, completed from reference TRBV5-1 and TRBJ2-5, reads KAGVTQTPRYLIKTRGQQVTLSCSPISGHRSVSWYQQTPGQGLQFLFEYFSETQRNKGNFPGRFSGRQFSNSRSEMNVSTLELGDSALYLCASSSTSGTKETQYFGPGTRLLVL.

This clonotype was counted only a few times. This chain joins TRBV10-2 and TRBJ1-5; 9 bases are shared with TRBD1. CDR1 is WSHSY and CDR2 is SAAADI in the germline V gene. The CDR3 extends over 13 amino acids. The trim removed 10 bases at V and 7 bases at J, leaving 8 bases unmatched. The CDR3 DNA follows: TGCGCCACCAGGGACAGGGTCGACCAGCCCCAGCATTTT. Amino acid sequence: CATRDRVDQPQHF.

This clonotype was seen many times. V usage is TRBV2 and J usage is TRBJ2-1; D uncertain. V was trimmed by 8 bases and J by 5 bases, leaving 13 bases between them. This CDR3 contains 13 residues. Germline V gives CDR1 SNHLY, CDR2 FYNNEI. CDR3 region: CASGGFLDNEQFF. CDR3 DNA sequence: TGTGCCAGCGGCGGCTTCTTAGACAATGAGCAGTTCTTC.

This clonotype showed up just a few times. The gene calls are TRBV14 and TRBJ2-3; unclear D gene. In germline, CDR1 is SGHDN, CDR2 FVKESK. The CDR3 runs to 14 residues. V dropped 0 bases and J dropped 4 bases, with 8 bases sitting between them. The CDR3 region is CASSQDWLADTQYF. CDR3 sequence (DNA): TGTGCCAGCAGCCAAGATTGGCTAGCAGATACGCAGTATTTT.

With regard to this clonotype: It may be a read error: a sequence one base away is much more abundant. The conserved phenylalanine or tryptophan normally closing the CDR3 is absent here, so this likely arose from a read error. This chain joins TRBV5-1 and TRBJ1-1, with 7 positions matching TRBD1. The CDR3 contains 15 residues. Trimming at V came to 4 bases and at J to 5 bases, leaving 11 bases not matched to a gene. CDR1 SGHRS and CDR2 YFSETQ come from the germline V gene. Written as DNA, the CDR3 is TGCGCCAGCAGCGCACTGACAGGGCTCAGGACTGAAGCTTTCATT. Translation gives CASSALTGLRTEAFI.

This clonotype was seen a few times. J is TRBJ2-3 and V is TRBV7-2; 10 positions match TRBD2. Trimming removed 5 bases from V and 5 bases from J; junction bases left unmatched: 1. Looked up from germline, CDR1 is SGHTA and CDR2 is FQGNSA. The CDR3 spans 13 residues. CDR3 sequence (DNA): TGTGCCAGCAGCCGGACTAGCGGAGATACGCAGTATTTT. Residues: CASSRTSGDTQYF.

The chain is built from TRBV11-2 and TRBJ2-7; perhaps TRBD1 as D (6 bases). Germline CDR1 SGHAT, CDR2 FQNNGV. V lost 4 bases and J 5 bases, leaving 12 bases between the germline ends. There are 13 residues in the CDR3. The CDR3 spells CASSWRQANEQYF. The CDR3 DNA reads as TGTGCCAGCAGCTGGAGACAGGCCAACGAGCAGTACTTC. Full variable domain (missing parts from reference TRBV11-2 and TRBJ2-7): EAGVAQSPRYKIIEKRQSVAFWCNPISGHATLYWYQQILGQGPKLLIQFQNNGVVDDSQLPKDRFSAERLKGVDSTLKIQPAKLEDSAVYLCASSWRQANEQYFGPGTRLTVT.

This clonotype was recorded a few times. J is TRBJ2-5 and V is TRBV7-8; D is perhaps TRBD2 (6 bases). The ends were cut back, 2 bases at V and 2 bases at J, with 15 bases in the middle. The CDR3 has 16 residues. Germline CDR1 SGHVS, CDR2 FQNEAQ. The CDR3 protein is CASSLSLQGGQETQYF. The CDR3 nucleotides are TGTGCCAGCAGCTTATCCCTGCAAGGAGGGCAAGAGACCCAGTACTTC.

This clonotype came up a few times. This chain joins TRBV12-3 or TRBV12-4 and TRBJ2-1; 11 nucleotides match TRBD1. The CDR3 length is 14 residues. J was trimmed by 7 bases and V by 6 bases; bases with no gene match: 5. Here the CDR3 DNA reads TGTGCCAGCAGGGACAGGGGGCGCCTAAATGAGCAGTTCTTC. Translation: CASRDRGRLNEQFF.

The chain employs TRBV7-6 and TRBJ2-7; TRBD2 aligns across 8 bases. Germline V gene lookup returns CDR1 SGHVS and CDR2 FNYEAQ. The CDR3 consists of 15 residues. The V segment lost 0 bases and the J segment 7 bases; nucleotides outside the gene matches: 8. CDR3: CASSLATGGGGEQYF. CDR3 DNA: TGTGCCAGCAGCTTAGCAACGGGAGGGGGAGGAGAGCAGTACTTC.

The chain uses TRBV18 and TRBJ2-7; 11 bases align to TRBD2. Germline CDR1 and CDR2: KGHSH and LQKENI. J lost 4 bases, V lost 4 bases, and 6 bases had no gene match. The CDR3 has 15 amino acids. The CDR3 sequence: CASSRTSGFAYEQYF. The CDR3 DNA follows: TGTGCCAGCTCACGGACTAGCGGGTTTGCGTACGAGCAGTACTTC. Complete variable domain (other parts from reference TRBV18 and TRBJ2-7): NAGVMQNPRHLVRRRGQEARLRCSPMKGHSHVYWYRQLPEEGLKFMVYLQKENIIDESGMPKERFSAEFPKEGPSILRIQQVVRGDSAAYFCASSRTSGFAYEQYFGPGTRLTVT.

V is TRBV7-2 and J is TRBJ2-1, with 9 bases fitting TRBD2. The length of the CDR3 is 15 residues. With V trimmed by 5 bases and J by 9 bases, 11 bases remained unmatched. Germline lookup yields CDR1 SGHTA and CDR2 FQGNSA. The CDR3 DNA reads TGTGCCAGCAGCAGGTCGGCGGGAGGGCCGTTTGAGCAGTTCTTC. This encodes CASSRSAGGPFEQFF.

In its sample, this clonotype was seen a few times. The genes are TRBV5-5 and TRBJ2-7, with unresolved D. Per germline, CDR1 SGHKS and CDR2 YYEKEE (reference sequence). V was shortened by 4 bases and J by 6 bases, with 14 bases between the two germline ends. The CDR3 length is 13 residues. The CDR3 bases are TGTGCCAGCAGCGTGGTGGGTGTCAGCGAGCAGTACTTC. Protein: CASSVVGVSEQYF.